These 18 T cell receptor beta chains originate from one sample sequenced in a study of blood T cell repertoires in COVID-19. Assay used: immunoSEQ multiplex PCR; TCRdb lists only in-frame clones, some missing. Here the sample spans fewer than 300,000 clones, roughly 80% being singletons. Sequenced: peripheral blood. These receptors originate from a person aged 65-85 years with COVID-19, enrolled during active disease.

This chain joins TRBV5-1 and TRBJ2-5; perhaps TRBD1 as D (6 bases). Germline V gives CDR1 SGHRS, CDR2 YFSETQ. The CDR3 contains 13 residues. The V end was cut by 6 bases, the J end by 4 bases, with 13 bases between. The CDR3 DNA reads as TGCGCCAGCACAGGGGTCAGTGTAGAGACCCAGTACTTC. Protein: CASTGVSVETQYF.

The rearrangement uses TRBV7-2 and TRBJ2-3; 7 bases line up with TRBD2. The germline CDR1 and CDR2 sequences are SGHTA and FQGNSA. The ends lost 2 bases at V and 6 bases at J; junction bases unmatched: 11. The CDR3 has 16 amino acids. CDR3 in DNA: TGTGCCAGCAGCTTAAGGTGGGCGGGAGTCCGGGATACGCAGTATTTT. Protein product: CASSLRWAGVRDTQYF.

The chain links TRBV24-1 to TRBJ1-5, with 9 bases lining up with TRBD1. The ends lost 7 bases at V and 4 bases at J; junction bases unmatched: 19. Germline-derived CDR1 and CDR2 are KGHDR and SFDVKD. This CDR3 comprises 19 residues. CDR3 DNA sequence: TGTGCCACCAGGGGGACAGGGTCCCCTCGGGTCGCGGGAAATCAGCCCCAGCATTTT. Its translation is CATRGTGSPRVAGNQPQHF.

In this sample, this clone turned up once. The chain couples TRBV28 to TRBJ2-7, with D unresolved. The length of the CDR3 is 13 residues. Germline CDR1 and CDR2: MDHEN and SYDVKM. Between the trimmed V and J ends, which lost 5 bases and 0 bases, there was a span of 8 bases. The CDR3 is CASSSLGSYEQYF. The CDR3 DNA reads TGTGCCAGCAGTAGCCTTGGCTCCTACGAGCAGTACTTC. Full variable domain (outside the CDR3, taken from reference TRBV28 and TRBJ2-7): DVKVTQSSRYLVKRTGEKVFLECVQDMDHENMFWYRQDPGLGLRLIYFSYDVKMKEKGDIPEGYSVSREKKERFSLILESASTNQTSMYLCASSSLGSYEQYFGPGTRLTVT.

This clone was seen just once. As DNA, the CDR3 is TGTGCCATCAGTGCCCTTAATAGCAATCAGCCCCAGCATTTT. Its translation is CAISALNSNQPQHF. J is TRBJ1-5 and V is TRBV10-3; D remains unclear. Germline values: CDR1 ENHRY, CDR2 SYGVKD. Between the trimmed V and J ends, which lost 4 bases and 0 bases, there was a span of 7 bases. This CDR3 is 14 amino acids long.

V gene TRBV27 combines with J gene TRBJ2-2, with 12 bases lining up with TRBD2. The CDR3 spans 17 residues. Trimming at V came to 8 bases and at J to 6 bases, leaving 13 bases not matched to a gene. Germline V CDR1 and CDR2: MNHEY, SMNVEV (reference sequence). CDR3 nucleotide sequence: TGTGCCAGCCTCCCCCGGCTAGCGGGGGGGAGGTCCGGGGAGCTGTTTTTT. Its protein product is CASLPRLAGGRSGELFF.

V and J are TRBV6-5 and TRBJ1-1; TRBD1 agrees at 10 bases. Germline CDR1 reads MNHEY; CDR2 reads SVGAGI. V lost 4 bases to trimming and J lost 1 base; unmatched junction nucleotides: 3. This CDR3 has 15 amino acids. CDR3 protein: CASSSGQGRNTEAFF. The CDR3 DNA follows: TGTGCCAGCAGTTCGGGACAGGGGAGGAACACTGAAGCTTTCTTT.

J is TRBJ1-1 and V is TRBV7-9; tentative D call: TRBD1 (6 bases). Germline-derived CDR1 and CDR2 are SEHNR and FQNEAQ (reference sequence). Trimming stripped 6 bases from V and 2 bases from J, with 19 bases between. This CDR3 has 16 amino acids. CDR3 in amino acids: CASSSTQGFLNTEAFF. CDR3 DNA sequence: TGTGCCAGCAGTTCCACCCAGGGGTTCCTAAACACTGAAGCTTTCTTT.

The chain links TRBV5-1 to TRBJ2-7; D is unresolved. Trimming removed 0 bases at V and 5 bases at J, with 15 bases between. The CDR3 contains 15 residues. The germline V gene has CDR1 SGHRS and CDR2 YFSETQ. CDR3 region: CASSLEVGSSHEQYF. The CDR3 nucleotides read TGCGCCAGCAGCTTGGAAGTCGGGTCGTCCCACGAGCAGTACTTC.

This chain joins TRBV10-3 and TRBJ2-2, with 9 bases identical to TRBD2. Germline V gene data show CDR1 as ENHRY and CDR2 as SYGVKD. The V segment lost 3 bases and the J segment 0 bases; nucleotides outside the gene matches: 5. This CDR3 has 17 residues. In DNA form, the CDR3 reads TGTGCCATCAGTGATACGTCTAGCGGGACGAACACCGGGGAGCTGTTTTTT. Translation: CAISDTSSGTNTGELFF.

This chain's CDR3 is CASSQAGDTQYF. CDR3 nucleotides: TGTGCCAGCAGCCAAGCGGGGGATACGCAGTATTTT. The chain carries TRBV3-1 (or the pseudogene TRBV3-2) and TRBJ2-3; tentatively, D is TRBD2 (5 bases). The CDR3 loop spans 12 amino acids. V shed 1 base and J shed 6 bases, with 5 bases lying between them. The germline V gene has CDR1 LGHDT and CDR2 YNNKEL (reference sequence).

The chain combines TRBV29-1 with TRBJ2-1; no reliable D call. The V and J ends lost 5 bases and 2 bases respectively, with 7 bases between them. The CDR3 runs 12 residues. Germline V gene lookup returns CDR1 SQVTM and CDR2 ANQGSEA. This CDR3 reads CSVKQTYNEQFF. As DNA, the CDR3 is TGCAGCGTTAAACAGACCTACAATGAGCAGTTCTTC.

V gene TRBV11-3 combines with J gene TRBJ2-2, with D possibly being TRBD2 (5 bases). V dropped 1 base and J dropped 7 bases, with 7 bases sitting between them. Germline V gene data show CDR1 as SGHNT and CDR2 as YENEEA. This CDR3 is 13 amino acids long. CDR3 region: CASSLGAVGELFF. The CDR3 DNA follows: TGTGCCAGCAGCTTAGGAGCGGTCGGGGAGCTGTTTTTT.

The rearrangement uses TRBV7-2 and TRBJ2-2; the match to TRBD2 covers 7 bases. This CDR3 has 15 residues. Germline V gene data show CDR1 as SGHTA and CDR2 as FQGNSA. The V segment lost 1 base and the J segment 2 bases; nucleotides outside the gene matches: 1. The CDR3 DNA sequence: TGTGCCAGCAGCTTAGGGGACTATAACACCGGGGAGCTGTTTTTT. It specifies CASSLGDYNTGELFF.

The rearrangement uses TRBV11-2 and TRBJ2-5, with TRBD1 identical over 7 bases. Germline trimming cut 7 bases from V and 2 bases from J; bases unmatched to any gene: 10. CDR1 is SGHAT, CDR2 FQNNGV, per germline. The CDR3 runs to 15 residues. CDR3 protein: CASTKHRGGQETQYF. Written as DNA, the CDR3 is TGTGCCAGCACCAAACACAGGGGTGGGCAAGAGACCCAGTACTTC. Variable domain in full (rest from reference TRBV11-2 and TRBJ2-5): EAGVAQSPRYKIIEKRQSVAFWCNPISGHATLYWYQQILGQGPKLLIQFQNNGVVDDSQLPKDRFSAERLKGVDSTLKIQPAKLEDSAVYLCASTKHRGGQETQYFGPGTRLLVL.

This clone has only one observation. The V and J genes are TRBV7-9 and TRBJ2-3, with 7 nucleotides matching TRBD1. V was pared by 4 bases and J by 5 bases, with 12 bases of the junction left unmatched. Germline CDR1 reads SEHNR; CDR2 reads FQNEAQ (reference sequence). The CDR3 is 16 residues long. The CDR3 here is CASSSRAGTVEDTQYF. For the CDR3, the DNA is TGTGCCAGCAGCTCCCGTGCCGGGACAGTGGAAGATACGCAGTATTTT.

V is TRBV21-1 and J is TRBJ1-5; the table names TRBD1, a call not compared with the DNA. TRBV21-1 is a documented pseudogene. The CDR3 has 20 amino acids. CDR3 sequence: CASSKWNGTEGLGSNQPQHF. CDR3 bases: TGTGCCAGCAGCAAATGGAACGGGACAGAGGGGCTAGGGAGCAATCAGCCCCAGCATTTT.

The CDR3: CASTLGGDQPQHF. The CDR3 coding sequence is TGTGCCAGCACCCTCGGGGGGGACCAGCCCCAGCATTTT. This chain connects TRBV12-3 or TRBV12-4 to TRBJ1-5; the D gene is possibly TRBD1 (5 bases). CDR3 size: 13 residues. Trimming removed 7 bases at V and 7 bases at J, with 14 bases between.